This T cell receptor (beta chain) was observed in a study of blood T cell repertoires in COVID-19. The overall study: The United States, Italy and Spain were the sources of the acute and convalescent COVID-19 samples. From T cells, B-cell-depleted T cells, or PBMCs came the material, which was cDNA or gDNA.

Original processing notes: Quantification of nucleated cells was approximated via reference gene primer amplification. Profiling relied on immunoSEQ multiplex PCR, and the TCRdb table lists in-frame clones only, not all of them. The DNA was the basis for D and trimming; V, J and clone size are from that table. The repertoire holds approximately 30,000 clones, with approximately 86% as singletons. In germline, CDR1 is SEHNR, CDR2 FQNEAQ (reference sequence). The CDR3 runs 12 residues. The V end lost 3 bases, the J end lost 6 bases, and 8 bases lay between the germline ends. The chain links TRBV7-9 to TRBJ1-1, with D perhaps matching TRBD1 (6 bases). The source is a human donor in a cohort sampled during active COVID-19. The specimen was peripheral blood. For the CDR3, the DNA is TGTGCCAGCAGCTTTACAGGGTCTGAAGCTTTCTTT. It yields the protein CASSFTGSEAFF.